Listed here are 14 T cell receptor beta chains from one sample, sequenced in a study of blood T cells in healthy people across ages. A second about 6 to 12 cycle PCR used barcoded and J-beta primers. TCRdb reprocessed the 5' RACE reads via MiXCR and lists one record per CDR3 protein. The data hold 650,000 to 1,000,000 distinct CDR3 sequences, with around 34% observed a single time. The sequencing sample was made of blood. Receptors originate from a man aged 18-30 years in good health.

There are a few counts of this clonotype. This chain joins TRBV20-1 and TRBJ1-4; no definite D call. V lost 4 bases to trimming and J lost 0 bases, with 3 bases between them. Per the germline V gene, CDR1 is DFQATT and CDR2 is SNEGSKA (reference sequence). CDR3 length: 12 amino acids. CDR3 nucleotides: TGCAGTGCTACCCCAACTAATGAAAAACTGTTTTTT. Protein product: CSATPTNEKLFF.

Of note for this clonotype: Possible read error: a much larger clone is one base away. The chain uses TRBV7-9 and TRBJ2-1; 7 bases are a match to TRBD1. V trimming: 4 bases; J trimming: 9 bases; junction bases outside the gene matches: 12. There are 15 residues in the CDR3. In germline, CDR1 is SEHNR, CDR2 FQNEAQ (reference sequence). This CDR3 reads CASSSKDRSDSEQFF. CDR3 in DNA: TGTGCCAGCAGCTCAAAGGACAGGAGTGACTCTGAGCAGTTCTTC.

The chain is built from TRBV7-9 and TRBJ2-7, with 8 bases fitting TRBD1. The CDR3 runs 14 residues. V shed 5 bases, J shed 7 bases, and the junction held 10 bases outside the gene matches. CDR1 and CDR2 (germline): SEHNR, FQNEAQ (reference sequence). This CDR3 is CASSRDRRVDEQYF. CDR3 bases: TGTGCCAGCAGCCGGGACAGGAGAGTGGATGAGCAGTACTTC.

The chain uses TRBV4-3 and TRBJ2-5; 8 bases match TRBD2. This CDR3 has 18 amino acids. The V segment lost 0 bases and the J segment 1 base; nucleotides outside the gene matches: 10. CDR1 is LGHNA and CDR2 is YSLEER in the germline V gene. CDR3 nucleotide sequence: TGCGCCAGCAGCCAAGATCGGACTAGCATGGGGGTCCAAGAGACCCAGTACTTC. Residues: CASSQDRTSMGVQETQYF.

The table lists this clonotype with a count of one. Its ends do not fully match the called genes, so a read error is possible. The chain has TRBV18 and TRBJ1-1; TRBD1 is a possible D gene (5 bases). Looked up from germline, CDR1 is KGHSH and CDR2 is LQKENI. The CDR3 is 15 residues long. The CDR3 nucleotides read TGTGCCAACTCACCACGGGGGGAGAAGGACACTGAAGCTTTCTTT. This sequence encodes CANSPRGEKDTEAFF.

This clonotype occurred a few times. The chain joins TRBV13 to TRBJ2-5; the D is unclear. In germline, CDR1 is PRHDT, CDR2 FYEKMQ (reference sequence). Trimming shortened V by 2 bases and J by 3 bases, and 13 bases separated the two germline ends. The length of the CDR3 is 15 residues. The CDR3 region has the DNA TGTGCCAGCAGCTTACGAGTAAAGCAAAAAGAGACCCAGTACTTC. It yields the protein CASSLRVKQKETQYF.

This clonotype was counted a few times. The chain carries TRBV7-9 and TRBJ1-6; no reliable D call. The germline gives CDR1 SEHNR, CDR2 FQNEAQ (reference sequence). V was clipped by 2 bases and J by 13 bases, with 18 bases between them. CDR3 length equals 15 residues. The CDR3: CASSLSGPDRFPLHF. The CDR3 coding sequence is TGTGCCAGCAGCTTAAGTGGCCCGGATAGATTCCCCCTCCACTTT. The full variable domain, with the rest looked up from reference TRBV7-9 and TRBJ1-6, is DTGVSQNPRHKITKRGQNVTFRCDPISEHNRLYWYRQTLGQGPEFLTYFQNEAQLEKSRLLSDRFSAERPKGSFSTLEIQRTEQGDSAMYLCASSLSGPDRFPLHFGNGTRLTVT.

The V gene is TRBV20-1, the J gene TRBJ2-1; 9 bases match TRBD2. Trimming at V came to 2 bases and at J to 6 bases, leaving 14 bases not matched to a gene. Per the germline V gene, CDR1 is DFQATT and CDR2 is SNEGSKA (reference sequence). This CDR3 has 17 amino acids. The chain's CDR3 is CSARIGGLSGSGNEQFF. CDR3 coding DNA: TGCAGTGCTAGAATTGGGGGACTTAGCGGGAGCGGCAATGAGCAGTTCTTC.

The chain recombines TRBV5-1 with TRBJ2-5, with 7 bases lining up with TRBD1. The junction had 10 bases not matched to a gene; V was cut back by 3 bases and J by 11 bases. The germline V gene has CDR1 SGHRS and CDR2 YFSETQ. The CDR3 has 13 residues. CDR3 protein: CASSSGQPNEQYF. In DNA, the CDR3 is TGCGCCAGCAGCTCGGGACAGCCGAATGAGCAGTACTTC.

The chain combines TRBV7-2 with TRBJ2-7; D uncertain. The germline CDR1 and CDR2 sequences are SGHTA and FQGNSA. V lost 8 bases to trimming and J lost 0 bases, with 8 bases between them. The CDR3 contains 12 residues. CDR3 loop: CASGMSSYEQYF. In nucleotides, the CDR3 is TGTGCCAGCGGAATGAGCTCCTACGAGCAGTACTTC.

The CDR3 protein is CASSLAKGANTGELFF. CDR3 in DNA: TGTGCCAGCAGCTTAGCGAAGGGGGCGAACACCGGGGAGCTGTTTTTT. This chain connects TRBV7-2 to TRBJ2-2, with a tentative D call TRBD1 (6 bases). Germline values: CDR1 SGHTA, CDR2 FQGNSA. The CDR3 extends over 16 amino acids. The V and J ends lost 0 bases and 0 bases respectively, with 8 bases between them. The complete variable domain, with remaining parts taken from reference TRBV7-2 and TRBJ2-2, reads GAGVSQSPSNKVTEKGKDVELRCDPISGHTALYWYRQSLGQGLEFLIYFQGNSAPDKSGLPSDRFSAERTGGSVSTLTIQRTQQEDSAVYLCASSLAKGANTGELFFGEGSRLTVL.

The chain recombines TRBV6-5 with TRBJ2-2; 14 bases match TRBD2. The germline V gene encodes CDR1 MNHEY and CDR2 SVGAGI. The J segment lost 0 bases and the V segment lost 4 bases, leaving 7 bases of the junction unmatched. The CDR3 spans 19 residues. The CDR3 DNA reads TGTGCCAGCAGTTTCGCGGGACTAGCGGGGGCCCCGAACACCGGGGAGCTGTTTTTT. It codes for CASSFAGLAGAPNTGELFF.

A note on this clonotype: A much larger clone differs from this one at a single base, so this may be a read error. The chain combines TRBV4-3 with TRBJ1-2, with D uncertain. Germline values: CDR1 LGHNA, CDR2 YSLEER. V dropped 4 bases and J dropped 0 bases, with 15 bases sitting between them. The length of the CDR3 is 16 residues. DNA of the CDR3: TGCGCCAGCAGCCTAGAGCCTTCGGCGGCTAACTATGGCTACACCTTC. It encodes CASSLEPSAANYGYTF.

The chain recombines TRBV9 with TRBJ1-2; weak D call: TRBD1 (6 bases). The ends were cut back, 7 bases at V and 2 bases at J, with 12 bases in the middle. This CDR3 has 13 amino acids. The V gene's germline CDR1 is SGDLS and CDR2 YYNGEE. The CDR3 is CASETGLNYGYTF. The CDR3 region has the DNA TGTGCCAGCGAGACAGGCCTAAACTATGGCTACACCTTC.